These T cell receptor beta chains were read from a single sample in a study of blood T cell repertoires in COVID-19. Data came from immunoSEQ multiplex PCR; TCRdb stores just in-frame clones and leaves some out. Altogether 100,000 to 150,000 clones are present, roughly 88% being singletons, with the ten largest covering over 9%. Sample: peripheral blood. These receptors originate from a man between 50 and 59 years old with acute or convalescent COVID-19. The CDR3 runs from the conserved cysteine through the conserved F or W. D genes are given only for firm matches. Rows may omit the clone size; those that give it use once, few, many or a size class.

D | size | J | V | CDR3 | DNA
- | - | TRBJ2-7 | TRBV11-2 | CASIRLAGGRGGEQYF | TGTGCCAGCATCCGGCTAGCCGGGGGAAGGGGGGGCGAGCAGTACTTC
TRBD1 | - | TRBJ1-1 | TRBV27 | CASSFYRGAIEAFF | TGTGCCAGCAGTTTTTACAGGGGGGCCATTGAAGCTTTCTTT
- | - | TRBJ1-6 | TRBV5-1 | CASSLVAQSGAPLHF | TGCGCCAGCAGCTTGGTAGCACAGAGTGGGGCGCCCCTCCACTTT
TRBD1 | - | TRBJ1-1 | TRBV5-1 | CASSSPGQGITEAFF | TGCGCCAGCAGCTCACCGGGACAGGGAATCACTGAAGCTTTCTTT
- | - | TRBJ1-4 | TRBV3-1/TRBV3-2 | CASSQPGEKLFF | TGTGCCAGCAGCCAACCGGGGGAAAAACTGTTTTTT
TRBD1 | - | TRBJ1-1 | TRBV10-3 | CAIHDTLLTGSNTEAFF | TGTGCCATCCACGACACCCTATTGACAGGGTCGAACACTGAAGCTTTCTTT
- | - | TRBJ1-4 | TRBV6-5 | CASMVVGASNEKLFF | TGTGCCAGCATGGTTGTAGGGGCGTCTAATGAAAAACTGTTTTTT
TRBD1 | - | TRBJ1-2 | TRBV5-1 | CASSSDRGVFGYTF | TGCGCCAGCAGCTCGGACAGGGGAGTCTTCGGCTACACCTTC
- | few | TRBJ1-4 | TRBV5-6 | CASSLPGADEKLFF | TGTGCCAGCAGCTTGCCAGGGGCAGATGAAAAACTGTTTTTT
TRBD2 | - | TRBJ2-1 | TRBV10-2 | CASSASGTSGFLSSYNEQFF | TGCGCCAGCAGTGCTTCCGGGACTAGCGGGTTCTTGAGCTCCTACAATGAGCAGTTCTTC
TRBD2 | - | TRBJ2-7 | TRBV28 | CASSIASGGALNEQYF | TGTGCCAGCAGTATAGCTAGCGGGGGGGCTCTGAACGAGCAGTACTTC
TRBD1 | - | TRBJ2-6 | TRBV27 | CASSRDRTNSGANVLTF | TGTGCCAGCAGCCGGGACAGGACAAACTCTGGGGCCAACGTCCTGACTTTC
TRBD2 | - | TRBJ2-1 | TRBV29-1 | CSVVGLAVGMGQFF | TGCAGCGTTGTAGGGCTAGCGGTAGGCATGGGGCAGTTCTTC
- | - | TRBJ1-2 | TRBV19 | CASSPRRPDGYTF | TGTGCCAGTAGCCCGAGGAGGCCAGATGGCTACACCTTC
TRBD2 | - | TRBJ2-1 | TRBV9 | CASSVGGLAVYNEQFF | TGTGCCAGCAGCGTAGGGGGACTAGCGGTATACAATGAGCAGTTCTTC
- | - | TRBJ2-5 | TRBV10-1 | CASSESAGQETQYF | TGCGCCAGCAGTGAGTCCGCGGGACAAGAGACCCAGTACTTC
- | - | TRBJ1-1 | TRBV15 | CATSRDSGRGEAFF | TGTGCCACCAGCAGAGACAGTGGTAGGGGGGAAGCTTTCTTT
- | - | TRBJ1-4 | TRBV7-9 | CASSPRGASEKLFF | TGTGCCAGCAGCCCGCGGGGGGCGAGTGAAAAACTGTTTTTT
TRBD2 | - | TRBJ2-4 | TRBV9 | CASSARTSPNIQYF | TGTGCCAGCAGCGCCAGGACTAGCCCCAACATTCAGTACTTC
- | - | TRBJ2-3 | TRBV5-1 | CASSGGPSTDTQYF | TGCGCCAGCAGTGGCGGGCCGAGCACAGATACGCAGTATTTT
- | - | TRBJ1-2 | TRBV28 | CASSLTGTIGYTF | TGTGCCAGCAGTTTGACGGGTACAATCGGCTACACCTTC
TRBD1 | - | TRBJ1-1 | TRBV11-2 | CASSPGGAPEAFF | TGTGCCAGCAGCCCAGGGGGCGCTCCTGAAGCTTTCTTT
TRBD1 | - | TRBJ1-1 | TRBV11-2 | CASSPNRNSGTGDTEAFF | TGTGCCAGCAGCCCCAATCGTAATTCCGGGACAGGGGACACTGAAGCTTTCTTT
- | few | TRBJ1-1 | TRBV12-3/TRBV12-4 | CASTSDKPEAFF | TGTGCCAGCACCTCAGACAAACCTGAAGCTTTCTTT
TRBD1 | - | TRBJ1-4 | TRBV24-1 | CATRDRDSEKLFF | TGTGCCACCAGGGACAGGGACTCAGAAAAACTGTTTTTT
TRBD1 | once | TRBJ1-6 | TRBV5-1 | CASSPDRGNSPLHF | TGCGCCAGCAGCCCAGACAGGGGAAATTCACCCCTCCACTTT
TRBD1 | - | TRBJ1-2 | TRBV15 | CATSMGQGYGYTF | TGTGCCACCAGTATGGGACAGGGATATGGCTACACCTTC
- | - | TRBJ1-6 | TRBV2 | CASSGQNNSPLHF | TGTGCCAGCAGTGGACAGAATAATTCACCCCTCCACTTT
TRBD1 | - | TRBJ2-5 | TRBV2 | CASSGTGGGMRYF | TGTGCCAGCAGTGGCACAGGGGGCGGCATGAGGTACTTC
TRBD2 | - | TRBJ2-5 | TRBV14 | CASSQGPSGRTIRLQETQYF | TGTGCCAGCAGCCAAGGGCCTAGCGGGAGAACGATACGGCTTCAAGAGACCCAGTACTTC
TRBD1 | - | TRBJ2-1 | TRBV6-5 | CASTRSGQVFGQFF | TGTGCCAGCACCAGATCGGGACAGGTATTTGGGCAGTTCTTC
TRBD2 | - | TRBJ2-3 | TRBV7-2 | CASSQGLAGRRIF | TGTGCCAGCAGCCAGGGACTAGCGGGACGTCGAATCTTT
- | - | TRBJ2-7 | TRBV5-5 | CASSLRHTSYEQYF | TGTGCCAGCAGCTTGCGACACACCTCCTACGAGCAGTACTTC
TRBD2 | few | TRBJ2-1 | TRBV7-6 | CASSSLLAGGSYNEQFF | TGTGCCAGCAGCTCCCTACTAGCGGGGGGATCGTACAATGAGCAGTTCTTC
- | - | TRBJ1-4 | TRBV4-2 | CASSQGPAVATNEKLFF | TGTGCCAGCAGCCAAGGTCCGGCGGTCGCAACTAATGAAAAACTGTTTTTT
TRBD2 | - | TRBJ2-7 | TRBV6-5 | CASSYQTSGAYEQYF | TGTGCCAGCAGTTATCAGACTAGCGGGGCTTACGAGCAGTACTTC
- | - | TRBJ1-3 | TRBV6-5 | CASSRREVSGNTIYF | TGTGCCAGCAGTCGCAGGGAAGTTAGTGGAAACACCATATATTTT
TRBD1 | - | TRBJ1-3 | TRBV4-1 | CASRPTGTAGNTIYF | TGCGCCAGCAGACCTACTGGGACAGCTGGAAACACCATATATTTT
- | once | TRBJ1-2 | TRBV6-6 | CASSYGPLYGYTF | TGTGCCAGCAGTTACGGCCCCCTCTATGGCTACACCTTC
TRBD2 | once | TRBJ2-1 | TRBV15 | CATSRDYAGGNEQFF | TGTGCCACCAGCAGAGATTATGCGGGGGGCAATGAGCAGTTCTTC
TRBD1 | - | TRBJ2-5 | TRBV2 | CASQQDREKTQYF | TGTGCCAGCCAGCAGGACAGGGAAAAGACCCAGTACTTC
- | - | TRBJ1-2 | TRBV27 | CASTLSAQGRYGYTF | TGTGCCAGCACCCTTTCAGCACAGGGACGCTATGGCTACACCTTC
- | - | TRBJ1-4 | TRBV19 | CASSIWEEKLFF | TGTGCCAGTAGTATTTGGGAGGAAAAACTGTTTTTT
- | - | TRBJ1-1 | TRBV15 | CATSTNTGSTEAFF | TGTGCCACCAGCACGAATACAGGGTCCACTGAAGCTTTCTTT
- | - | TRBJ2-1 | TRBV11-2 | CASSYLEIRNEQFF | TGTGCCAGCAGCTACTTAGAGATCCGGAATGAGCAGTTCTTC
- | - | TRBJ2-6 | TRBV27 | CASSSRLSGANVLTF | TGTGCCAGCAGTTCCAGGTTATCTGGGGCCAACGTCCTGACTTTC
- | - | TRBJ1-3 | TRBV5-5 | CASSLDSSRGNTIYF | TGTGCCAGCAGCCTGGACAGTTCTCGGGGAAACACCATATATTTT
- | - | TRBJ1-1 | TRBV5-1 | CASSFGGATNTEAFF | TGCGCCAGCAGCTTCGGGGGGGCTACGAACACTGAAGCTTTCTTT
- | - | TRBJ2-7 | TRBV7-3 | CASSLNPASEQYF | TGTGCCAGCAGCTTAAATCCCGCTAGCGAGCAGTACTTC
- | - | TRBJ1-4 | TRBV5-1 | CASRQNLGQAEKLFF | TGCGCCAGCAGGCAAAACTTGGGGCAGGCTGAAAAACTGTTTTTT
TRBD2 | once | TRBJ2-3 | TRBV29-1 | CSVAFLAGGTDTQYF | TGCAGCGTCGCATTCCTAGCGGGGGGAACAGATACGCAGTATTTT
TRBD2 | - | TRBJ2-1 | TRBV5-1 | CASSLELAGPNEQFF | TGCGCCAGCAGCTTGGAACTAGCGGGGCCCAATGAGCAGTTCTTC
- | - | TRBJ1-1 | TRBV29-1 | CSGGQVNTEAFF | TGCAGCGGCGGACAAGTGAACACTGAAGCTTTCTTT
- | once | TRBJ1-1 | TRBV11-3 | CASSLQVNTEAFF | TGTGCCAGCAGCTTACAGGTGAACACTGAAGCTTTCTTT
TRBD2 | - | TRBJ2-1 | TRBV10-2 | CASSESRGGRASSYNEQFF | TGCGCCAGCAGTGAGTCGAGGGGCGGGAGGGCTAGCTCCTACAATGAGCAGTTCTTC
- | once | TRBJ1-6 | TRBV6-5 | CASSYSGQTLSPLHF | TGTGCCAGCAGTTACTCCGGACAGACCCTTTCACCCCTCCACTTT
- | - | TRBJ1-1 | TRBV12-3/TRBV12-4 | CASSFYREAFF | TGTGCCAGCAGTTTTTACAGAGAAGCTTTCTTT
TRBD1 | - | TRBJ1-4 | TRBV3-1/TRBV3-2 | CASSQRTGFGTNEKLFF | TGTGCCAGCAGCCAGAGGACAGGGTTTGGGACTAATGAAAAACTGTTTTTT
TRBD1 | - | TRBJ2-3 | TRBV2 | CASSGTGVESDTQYF | TGTGCCAGCAGCGGGACAGGGGTTGAGTCAGATACGCAGTATTTT
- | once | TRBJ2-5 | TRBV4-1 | CASSQVPGSSGETQYF | TGCGCCAGCAGCCAAGTGCCCGGGAGTAGCGGTGAGACCCAGTACTTC